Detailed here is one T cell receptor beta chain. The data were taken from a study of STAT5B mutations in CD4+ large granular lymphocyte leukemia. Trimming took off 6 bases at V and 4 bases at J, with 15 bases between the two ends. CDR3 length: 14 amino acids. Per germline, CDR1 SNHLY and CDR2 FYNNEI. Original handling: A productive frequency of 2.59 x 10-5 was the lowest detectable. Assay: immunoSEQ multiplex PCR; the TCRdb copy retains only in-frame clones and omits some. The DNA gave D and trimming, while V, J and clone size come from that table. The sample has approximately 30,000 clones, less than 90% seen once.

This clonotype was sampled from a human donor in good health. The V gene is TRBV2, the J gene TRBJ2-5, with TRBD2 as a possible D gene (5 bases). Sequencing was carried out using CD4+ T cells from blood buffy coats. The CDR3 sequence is CASRYSDHSETQYF. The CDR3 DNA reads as TGTGCCAGCAGGTATAGCGACCACTCAGAGACCCAGTACTTC.